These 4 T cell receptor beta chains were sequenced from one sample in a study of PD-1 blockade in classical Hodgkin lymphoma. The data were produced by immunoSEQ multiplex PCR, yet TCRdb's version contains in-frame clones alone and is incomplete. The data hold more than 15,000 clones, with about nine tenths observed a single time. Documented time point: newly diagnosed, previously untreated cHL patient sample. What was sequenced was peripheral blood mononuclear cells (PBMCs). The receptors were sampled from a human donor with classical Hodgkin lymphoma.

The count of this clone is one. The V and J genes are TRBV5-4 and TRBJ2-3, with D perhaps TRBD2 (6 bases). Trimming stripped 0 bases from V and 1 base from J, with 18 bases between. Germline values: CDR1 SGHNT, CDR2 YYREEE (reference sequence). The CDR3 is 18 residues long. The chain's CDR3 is CASSLGIADPWGTDTQYF. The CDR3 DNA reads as TGTGCCAGCAGCTTGGGAATAGCGGATCCTTGGGGCACAGATACGCAGTATTTT.

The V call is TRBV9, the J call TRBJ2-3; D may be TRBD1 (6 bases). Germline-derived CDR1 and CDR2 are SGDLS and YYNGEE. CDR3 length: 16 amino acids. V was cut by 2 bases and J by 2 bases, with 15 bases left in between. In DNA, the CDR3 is TGTGCCAGCAGCGTTTGGACCGGGACATACACAGATACGCAGTATTTT. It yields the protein CASSVWTGTYTDTQYF.

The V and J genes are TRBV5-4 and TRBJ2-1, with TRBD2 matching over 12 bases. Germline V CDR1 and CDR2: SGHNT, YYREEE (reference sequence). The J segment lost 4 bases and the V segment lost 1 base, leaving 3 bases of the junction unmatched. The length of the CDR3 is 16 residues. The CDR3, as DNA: TGTGCCAGCAGCTTGCTAGCGGGAGGGGGATACAATGAGCAGTTCTTC. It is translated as CASSLLAGGGYNEQFF.

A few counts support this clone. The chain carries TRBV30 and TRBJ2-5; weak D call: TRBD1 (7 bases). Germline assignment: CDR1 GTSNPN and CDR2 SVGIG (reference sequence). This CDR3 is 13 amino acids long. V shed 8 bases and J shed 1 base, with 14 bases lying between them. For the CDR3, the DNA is TGTGCCCGCAGGGGGGTTAGCCAAGAGACCCAGTACTTC. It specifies CARRGVSQETQYF.